This T cell receptor beta chain stems from a study of T cell responses to AZD1222 COVID-19 vaccine. This CDR3 region has 16 residues. Profiled with immunoSEQ multiplex PCR; TCRdb holds only in-frame clones, not every one. The sample yields about 150,000 clones, around 86% seen once. The genes are TRBV12-1 and TRBJ2-7; TRBD1, the table's D call, lacks a check against the DNA. TRBV12-1 is noted as a pseudogene. The sample was peripheral blood, taken 28 days after the second AZD1222 dose. The receptor comes from an adult who received the AZD1222 COVID-19 vaccine. The CDR3 loop is CASSSRVWDSSYEQYF. The CDR3 DNA sequence: TGTGCCAGCAGCAGCCGGGTTTGGGACAGTTCCTACGAGCAGTACTTC.